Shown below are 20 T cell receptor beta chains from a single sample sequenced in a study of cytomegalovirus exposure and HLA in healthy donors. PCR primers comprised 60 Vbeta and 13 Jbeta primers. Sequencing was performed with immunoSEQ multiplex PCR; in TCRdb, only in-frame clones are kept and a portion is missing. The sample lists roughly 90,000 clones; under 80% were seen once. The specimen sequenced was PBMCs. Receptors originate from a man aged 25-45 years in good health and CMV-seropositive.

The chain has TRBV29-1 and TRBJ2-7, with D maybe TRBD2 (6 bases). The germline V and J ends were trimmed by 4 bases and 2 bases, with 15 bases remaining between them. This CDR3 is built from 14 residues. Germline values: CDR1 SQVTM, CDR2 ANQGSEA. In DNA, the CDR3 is TGCAGCGTTGGGGAGAGTAGCGGTCCCTACGAGCAGTACTTC. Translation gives CSVGESSGPYEQYF.

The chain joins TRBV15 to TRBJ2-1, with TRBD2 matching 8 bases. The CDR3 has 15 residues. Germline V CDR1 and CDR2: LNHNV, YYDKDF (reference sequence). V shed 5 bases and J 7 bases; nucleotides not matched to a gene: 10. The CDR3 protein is CATSLTGGLLNEQFF. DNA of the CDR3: TGTGCCACCAGCTTAACGGGAGGGCTTCTGAATGAGCAGTTCTTC.

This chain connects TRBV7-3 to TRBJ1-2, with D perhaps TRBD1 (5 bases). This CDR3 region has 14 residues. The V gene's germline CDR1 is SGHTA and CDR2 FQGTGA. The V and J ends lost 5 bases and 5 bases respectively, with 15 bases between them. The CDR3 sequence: CASSPAGGGYGYTF. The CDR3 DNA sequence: TGTGCCAGCAGCCCGGCGGGGGGAGGGTATGGCTACACCTTC.

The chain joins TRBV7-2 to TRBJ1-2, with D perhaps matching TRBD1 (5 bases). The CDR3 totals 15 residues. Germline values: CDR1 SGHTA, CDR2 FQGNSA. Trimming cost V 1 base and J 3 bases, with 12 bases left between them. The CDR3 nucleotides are TGTGCCAGCAGCTTAGAGTGGGGGGGTCACTATGGCTACACCTTC. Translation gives CASSLEWGGHYGYTF.

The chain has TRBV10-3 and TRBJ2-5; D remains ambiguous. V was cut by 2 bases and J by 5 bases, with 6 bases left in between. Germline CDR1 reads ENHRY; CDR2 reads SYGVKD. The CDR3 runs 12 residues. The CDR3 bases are TGTGCCATCAGTGAGGAACAGGAGACCCAGTACTTC. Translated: CAISEEQETQYF.

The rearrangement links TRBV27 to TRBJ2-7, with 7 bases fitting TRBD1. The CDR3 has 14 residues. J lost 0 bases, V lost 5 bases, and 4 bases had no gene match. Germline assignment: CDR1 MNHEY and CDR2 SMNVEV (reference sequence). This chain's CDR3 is CASSPYRGSYEQYF. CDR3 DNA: TGTGCCAGCAGTCCGTACAGGGGCTCCTACGAGCAGTACTTC.

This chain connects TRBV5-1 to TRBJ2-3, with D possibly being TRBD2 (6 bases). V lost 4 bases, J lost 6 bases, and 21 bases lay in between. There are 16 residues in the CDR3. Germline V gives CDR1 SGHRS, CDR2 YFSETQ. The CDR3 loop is CASSLTGTHPRDTQYF. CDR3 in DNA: TGCGCCAGCAGCCTCACTGGGACTCACCCTAGGGATACGCAGTATTTT.

CDR3 nucleotides: TGCGCCAGCAGCCCGGGACAGAGCTCTGGAAACACCATATATTTT. Protein: CASSPGQSSGNTIYF. The chain uses TRBV5-1 and TRBJ1-3, with 7 bases that match TRBD1. Trimming took 4 bases from V and 0 from J; bases not matched to a gene: 4. The germline gives CDR1 SGHRS, CDR2 YFSETQ. This CDR3 comprises 15 residues. The variable domain in full, completed from reference TRBV5-1 and TRBJ1-3, reads KAGVTQTPRYLIKTRGQQVTLSCSPISGHRSVSWYQQTPGQGLQFLFEYFSETQRNKGNFPGRFSGRQFSNSRSEMNVSTLELGDSALYLCASSPGQSSGNTIYFGEGSWLTVV.

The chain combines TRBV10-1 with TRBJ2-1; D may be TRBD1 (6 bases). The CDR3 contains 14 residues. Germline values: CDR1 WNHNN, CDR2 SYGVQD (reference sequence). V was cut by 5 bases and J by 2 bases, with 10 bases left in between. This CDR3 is CASSRDITYNEQFF. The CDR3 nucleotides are TGCGCCAGCAGTAGGGACATTACCTACAATGAGCAGTTCTTC.

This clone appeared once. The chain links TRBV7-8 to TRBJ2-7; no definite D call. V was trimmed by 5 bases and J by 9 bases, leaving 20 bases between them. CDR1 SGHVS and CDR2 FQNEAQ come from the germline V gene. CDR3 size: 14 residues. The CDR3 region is CASSPLDPSCGQYF. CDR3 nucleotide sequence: TGTGCCAGCAGCCCGCTAGACCCCTCATGCGGGCAGTACTTC.

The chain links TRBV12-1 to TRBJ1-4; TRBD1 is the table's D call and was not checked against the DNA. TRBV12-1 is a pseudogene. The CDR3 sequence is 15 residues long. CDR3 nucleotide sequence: TGTGCCAGCAGCTTTGGGGGGACAGGGCCTGAAAAACTGTTTTTT. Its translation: CASSFGGTGPEKLFF.

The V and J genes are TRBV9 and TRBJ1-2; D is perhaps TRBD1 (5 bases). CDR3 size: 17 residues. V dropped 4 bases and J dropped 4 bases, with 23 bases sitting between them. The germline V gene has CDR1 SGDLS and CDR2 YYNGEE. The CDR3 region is CASSPGIATGGSYGYTF. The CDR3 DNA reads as TGTGCCAGCAGCCCGGGGATAGCAACAGGAGGGAGCTATGGCTACACCTTC.

CDR3 region: CASSLRQGYNEQFF. CDR3 DNA: TGTGCCAGCAGCTTGCGACAGGGATACAATGAGCAGTTCTTC. The chain has TRBV5-6 and TRBJ2-1; 7 positions match TRBD1. The CDR3 consists of 14 residues. The V gene end was trimmed by 1 base and the J gene end by 4 bases; junction bases not matched to a gene: 2. Germline values: CDR1 SGHDT, CDR2 YYEEEE.

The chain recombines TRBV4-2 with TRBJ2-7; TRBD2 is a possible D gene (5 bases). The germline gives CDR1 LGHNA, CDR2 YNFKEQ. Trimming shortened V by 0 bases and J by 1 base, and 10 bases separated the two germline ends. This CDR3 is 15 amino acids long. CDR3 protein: CASSQDTSGSYEQYF. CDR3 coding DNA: TGTGCCAGCAGCCAAGATACGAGCGGATCCTACGAGCAGTACTTC.

The CDR3 region has the DNA TGTGCCAGCAGCTTGGATGGGGACAGGGGGGCTTTCTTT. This sequence encodes CASSLDGDRGAFF. The chain recombines TRBV5-4 with TRBJ1-1, with 11 bases fitting TRBD1. The V and J ends lost 0 bases and 11 bases, in that order; junction bases with no gene match: 3. The CDR3 contains 13 residues. Per the germline V gene, CDR1 is SGHNT and CDR2 is YYREEE (reference sequence). The full variable domain, completed using reference TRBV5-4 and TRBJ1-1, is ETGVTQSPTHLIKTRGQQVTLRCSSQSGHNTVSWYQQALGQGPQFIFQYYREEENGRGNFPPRFSGLQFPNYSSELNVNALELDDSALYLCASSLDGDRGAFFGQGTRLTVV.

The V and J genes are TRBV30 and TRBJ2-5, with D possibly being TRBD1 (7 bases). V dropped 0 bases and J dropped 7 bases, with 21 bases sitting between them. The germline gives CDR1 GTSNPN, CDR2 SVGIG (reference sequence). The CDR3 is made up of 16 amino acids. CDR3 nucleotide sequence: TGTGCCTGGAGTGTACCCCTTAGGAGGGGGCGGGGGACCCAGTACTTC. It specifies CAWSVPLRRGRGTQYF.

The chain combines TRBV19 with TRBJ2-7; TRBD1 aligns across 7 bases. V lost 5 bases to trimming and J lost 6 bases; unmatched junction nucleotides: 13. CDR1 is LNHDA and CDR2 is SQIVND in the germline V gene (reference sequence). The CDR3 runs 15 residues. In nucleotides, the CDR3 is TGTGCCAGTAGTCTCGGGACAGCCACGATGGGCGAGCAGTACTTC. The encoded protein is CASSLGTATMGEQYF.

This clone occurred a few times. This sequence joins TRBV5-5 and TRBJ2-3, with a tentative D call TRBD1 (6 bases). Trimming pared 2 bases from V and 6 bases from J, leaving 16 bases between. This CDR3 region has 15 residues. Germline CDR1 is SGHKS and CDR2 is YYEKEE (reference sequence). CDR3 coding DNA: TGTGCCAGCAGCTTTACAGGGTCCCGGTGGGATACGCAGTATTTT. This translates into CASSFTGSRWDTQYF.

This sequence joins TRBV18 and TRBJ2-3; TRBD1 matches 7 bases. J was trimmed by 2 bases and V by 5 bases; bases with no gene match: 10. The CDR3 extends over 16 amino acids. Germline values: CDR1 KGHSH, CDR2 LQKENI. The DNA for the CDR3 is TGTGCCAGCTCATTCGGACAGGCCGGATACACAGATACGCAGTATTTT. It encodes CASSFGQAGYTDTQYF.

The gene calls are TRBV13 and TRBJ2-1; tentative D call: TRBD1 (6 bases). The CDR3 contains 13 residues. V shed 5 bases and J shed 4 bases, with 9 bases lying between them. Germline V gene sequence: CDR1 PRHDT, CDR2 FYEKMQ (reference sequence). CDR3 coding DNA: TGTGCCAGCAGCCCACAGGGTTACAATGAGCAGTTCTTC. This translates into CASSPQGYNEQFF.